This T cell receptor beta chain was documented in a study of blood T cell repertoires in COVID-19. Study-wide context: Researchers got acute and convalescent COVID-19 samples from the United States, Italy and Spain. The cDNA or gDNA used as material had been derived from T cells, B-cell-depleted T cells, or PBMCs.

In the original analysis: Nucleated cell counts were estimated from reference gene primer amplification. The data were produced by immunoSEQ multiplex PCR, yet TCRdb's version contains in-frame clones alone and is incomplete. Clone size and the V and J calls come from that table; the DNA yielded D and trimming. The sample comprises roughly 120,000 clones, approximately 70% of which are singletons, and approximately 0.79% rests with the top ten. This clone was seen once. V lost 4 bases and J lost 1, with 7 bases in between. The germline V gene has CDR1 GTSNPN and CDR2 SVGIG (reference sequence). The CDR3 extends over 12 amino acids.

The receptor comes from a human donor with acute or convalescent COVID-19. The donor label of this sample is uncertain. The chain employs TRBV30 and TRBJ1-2; D not certain. Input material: peripheral blood. The CDR3 nucleotides are TGTGCCTGGACAGAGGATAACTATGGCTACACCTTC. Protein: CAWTEDNYGYTF.